A single sample gave rise to the 18 T cell receptor beta chains below, sequenced in a study of blood T cell repertoires in COVID-19. TCRdb's table, derived via immunoSEQ multiplex PCR, lists solely in-frame clones and lacks some. There are a few hundred thousand clones in the sample; about 82% occur only once, and about 4% lies in the top ten. The sample consisted of peripheral blood. These receptors came from a woman in her fifties or sixties with active or convalescent COVID-19.

This chain's CDR3 is CASSLFGEGNQPQHF. The CDR3, as DNA: TGTGCCAGCAGCTTGTTCGGGGAAGGCAATCAGCCCCAGCATTTT. V and J are TRBV5-6 and TRBJ1-5; no clear D. This CDR3 spans 15 amino acids. The germline V and J ends were trimmed by 1 base and 2 bases, with 10 bases remaining between them. CDR1 and CDR2 (germline): SGHDT, YYEEEE.

The chain joins TRBV3-1 (or the pseudogene TRBV3-2) to TRBJ2-2; tentatively, D is TRBD2 (5 bases). Trimming shortened V by 4 bases and J by 2 bases, and 14 bases separated the two germline ends. The germline V gene encodes CDR1 LGHDT and CDR2 YNNKEL (reference sequence). The length of the CDR3 is 16 residues. The CDR3 loop reads CASSPEGLSNTGELFF. CDR3 nucleotide sequence: TGTGCCAGCAGCCCTGAGGGTCTCTCCAACACCGGGGAGCTGTTTTTT.

This sequence joins TRBV18 and TRBJ1-5; TRBD1 aligns across 8 bases. From germline, CDR1 is KGHSH and CDR2 LQKENI. V shed 4 bases, J shed 3 bases, and the junction held 5 bases outside the gene matches. The CDR3 is made up of 15 amino acids. This CDR3 is CASSLQGAINQPQHF. CDR3 nucleotide sequence: TGTGCCAGCTCACTCCAGGGGGCCATCAATCAGCCCCAGCATTTT.

CDR3 loop: CASSVGIVDRGEAFF. As DNA, the CDR3 is TGTGCCAGCAGCGTAGGAATTGTGGACAGGGGGGAAGCTTTCTTT. This chain joins TRBV9 and TRBJ1-1; TRBD1 agrees at 10 bases. The CDR3 has 15 residues. Trimming removed 0 bases from V and 8 bases from J; junction bases left unmatched: 7. Germline CDR1 is SGDLS and CDR2 is YYNGEE.

The chain couples TRBV2 to TRBJ2-2; 8 bases are a match to TRBD1. V shed 5 bases and J 8 bases; nucleotides not matched to a gene: 13. Germline CDR1 reads SNHLY; CDR2 reads FYNNEI. The CDR3 length is 16 residues. This CDR3 is CASSFTGTGPGGELFF. The CDR3 DNA follows: TGTGCCAGCAGTTTTACCGGGACAGGTCCTGGGGGGGAGCTGTTTTTT.

The chain carries TRBV7-2 and TRBJ1-4; D unresolved. The germline V gene encodes CDR1 SGHTA and CDR2 FQGNSA. Trimming removed 0 bases from V and 7 bases from J, with 6 bases in between. CDR3 size: 13 residues. The CDR3 here is CASSLAWSEKLFF. For the CDR3, the DNA is TGTGCCAGCAGCTTAGCGTGGAGTGAAAAACTGTTTTTT. Drawing the rest from reference TRBV7-2 and TRBJ1-4, the complete variable domain is GAGVSQSPSNKVTEKGKDVELRCDPISGHTALYWYRQSLGQGLEFLIYFQGNSAPDKSGLPSDRFSAERTGGSVSTLTIQRTQQEDSAVYLCASSLAWSEKLFFGSGTQLSVL.

V and J are TRBV7-2 and TRBJ2-7, with 8 bases matching TRBD2. The J segment lost 0 bases and the V segment lost 4 bases, leaving 8 bases of the junction unmatched. Germline lookup yields CDR1 SGHTA and CDR2 FQGNSA. The CDR3 runs to 16 residues. CDR3 in amino acids: CASSSRRSGSSYEQYF. The CDR3 DNA reads TGTGCCAGCAGCTCCCGGCGGAGCGGGAGCTCCTACGAGCAGTACTTC.

V and J are TRBV2 and TRBJ2-7, with a possible D match to TRBD2 (7 bases). V gave up 7 bases and J gave up 7 bases, with 23 bases separating them. CDR3 size: 15 residues. From germline, CDR1 is SNHLY and CDR2 FYNNEI. The CDR3 sequence: CASMGAGALVGEQYF. Written as DNA, the CDR3 is TGTGCCAGCATGGGGGCGGGAGCACTCGTGGGGGAGCAGTACTTC. The full variable domain, with the rest looked up from reference TRBV2 and TRBJ2-7, is EPEVTQTPSHQVTQMGQEVILRCVPISNHLYFYWYRQILGQKVEFLVSFYNNEISEKSEIFDDQFSVERPDGSNFTLKIRSTKLEDSAMYFCASMGAGALVGEQYFGPGTRLTVT.

The J gene is TRBJ1-2, the V gene TRBV28, with D possibly TRBD1 on 5 matching bases. In germline, CDR1 is MDHEN, CDR2 SYDVKM. The length of the CDR3 is 16 residues. The ends were cut back, 6 bases at V and 8 bases at J, with 25 bases in the middle. CDR3 DNA: TGTGCCAGCAGACAAACCCATTGGGGCCCACCAAGCGGCTACACCTTC. Protein: CASRQTHWGPPSGYTF.

The rearrangement uses TRBV7-8 and TRBJ2-5; D is unclear. Trimming left V 4 bases short and J 5 bases short, with 14 bases between. The germline V gene encodes CDR1 SGHVS and CDR2 FQNEAQ. The length of the CDR3 is 14 residues. CDR3 in DNA: TGTGCCAGCAGCTCCCAGCCCCTGGGCGAGACCCAGTACTTC. It codes for CASSSQPLGETQYF. The variable domain in full, with the rest retrieved from reference TRBV7-8 and TRBJ2-5, is GAGVSQSPRYKVAKRGQDVALRCDPISGHVSLFWYQQALGQGPEFLTYFQNEAQLDKSGLPSDRFFAERPEGSVSTLKIQRTQQEDSAVYLCASSSQPLGETQYFGPGTRLLVL.

The rearrangement links TRBV15 to TRBJ1-1; maybe TRBD1 (6 bases). CDR1 is LNHNV, CDR2 YYDKDF, per germline (reference sequence). The CDR3 length is 15 residues. Between the trimmed V and J ends, which lost 5 bases and 3 bases, there was a span of 16 bases. CDR3 nucleotide sequence: TGTGCCACCAGCGGACGACAGGTTTGGGACACTGAAGCTTTCTTT. Its protein is CATSGRQVWDTEAFF.

This chain joins TRBV19 and TRBJ1-1; TRBD1 agrees at 7 bases. Germline V lookup: CDR1 LNHDA, CDR2 SQIVND (reference sequence). V lost 5 bases, J lost 1 base, and 1 base stayed unmatched. CDR3 length: 13 amino acids. The CDR3 here is CASSYRGNTEAFF. In DNA, the CDR3 is TGTGCCAGTAGTTACAGGGGGAACACTGAAGCTTTCTTT.

The chain employs TRBV11-2 and TRBJ2-7; 7 bases are shared with TRBD2. Germline loops: CDR1 SGHAT, CDR2 FQNNGV. The CDR3 is 12 residues long. With 3 bases clipped from V and 7 bases from J, the junction kept 3 bases outside the gene matches. The CDR3 is CASSFPSGEQYF. The CDR3 DNA reads as TGTGCCAGCAGCTTCCCTAGCGGAGAGCAGTACTTC.

The genes are TRBV9 and TRBJ1-3; 9 bases are shared with TRBD1. Trimming cost V 0 bases and J 6 bases; bases outside gene matches: 1. The germline gives CDR1 SGDLS, CDR2 YYNGEE. This CDR3 contains 14 residues. CDR3 coding DNA: TGTGCCAGCAGCGTAGACAGGGGGCAAAACACCATATATTTT. It translates to CASSVDRGQNTIYF.

The rearrangement uses TRBV10-3 and TRBJ2-1; the D is unclear. V lost 3 bases, J lost 0 bases, and 9 bases lay in between. The germline V gene has CDR1 ENHRY and CDR2 SYGVKD. The CDR3 has 15 residues. This chain's CDR3 is CAISETFVSYNEQFF. CDR3 nucleotide sequence: TGTGCCATCAGTGAAACTTTCGTCTCCTACAATGAGCAGTTCTTC.

The chain employs TRBV30 and TRBJ1-1; 8 nucleotides line up with TRBD1. Germline CDR1 GTSNPN, CDR2 SVGIG (reference sequence). Trimming removed 1 base from V and 4 bases from J; junction bases left unmatched: 11. The CDR3 contains 16 residues. The CDR3 region is CAWSDGQGLLGTEAFF. CDR3 nucleotides: TGTGCCTGGAGTGACGGACAGGGACTTTTGGGCACTGAAGCTTTCTTT.

The chain uses TRBV7-9 and TRBJ2-7, with 12 positions matching TRBD2. The V segment lost 5 bases and the J segment 6 bases; nucleotides outside the gene matches: 8. CDR1 and CDR2 (germline): SEHNR, FQNEAQ (reference sequence). This CDR3 comprises 15 residues. CDR3 protein: CASSPRLAGEREQYF. CDR3 DNA: TGTGCCAGCAGCCCGAGACTAGCGGGAGAGCGCGAGCAGTACTTC. Drawing the rest from reference TRBV7-9 and TRBJ2-7, the complete variable domain is DTGVSQNPRHKITKRGQNVTFRCDPISEHNRLYWYRQTLGQGPEFLTYFQNEAQLEKSRLLSDRFSAERPKGSFSTLEIQRTEQGDSAMYLCASSPRLAGEREQYFGPGTRLTVT.

The chain links TRBV5-1 to TRBJ1-2, with D tentatively TRBD1 (6 bases). Germline V gene lookup returns CDR1 SGHRS and CDR2 YFSETQ. V was shortened by 0 bases and J by 3 bases, with 21 bases between the two germline ends. There are 18 residues in the CDR3. The CDR3 sequence: CASSLDRQGKRAYYGYTF. The CDR3 nucleotides are TGCGCCAGCAGCTTGGATCGTCAGGGGAAAAGGGCCTACTATGGCTACACCTTC.